This entry features one TCR beta chain sequence. Its matching antigen is unknown. The record originates from a study of T cell responses to AZD1222 COVID-19 vaccine. Regarding the study as a whole: No day 14 peak samples; only post-peak repertoires were characterized. The reported proportion of spike-specific TCRs targeting unmutated variant regions was nearly half.

The V and J ends lost 5 bases and 2 bases respectively, with 9 bases between them. This CDR3 spans 13 amino acids. CDR1 and CDR2 from the germline V gene are MNHNY and SVGAGI (reference sequence). Sequencing used immunoSEQ multiplex PCR; TCRdb keeps in-frame clones, though not all of them. The table has 100,000 or so clones, 87% seen once. The sample consisted of peripheral blood, taken on day 0 of AZD1222 vaccination. The chain recombines TRBV6-6 with TRBJ1-2; D is ambiguous. The TCR was taken from an adult in good health. CDR3 bases: TGTGCCAGCAGTCTCTCGGGGAACTATGGCTACACCTTC. This encodes CASSLSGNYGYTF.